The 32 T cell receptor beta chains below all came from one sample that was sequenced in a study of T cell changes during pregnancy in multiple sclerosis (dated by TCRdb to the late 2010s). Libraries were made using the immunoSEQ multiplex PCR assay. Sourced from immuneACCESS, this table was stored by TCRdb with only in-frame sequences that have V and J called. A share of the clones is absent; for the studies checked, an unresolved V gene accounts for under half, and the remainder has no known explanation. Within this sample are tens of thousands of clones, with around 90% of them counted one time only. The leading ten clones occupy 0.45% to 0.6% of the sample. The material was CD4+ T cells from peripheral blood mononuclear cells, obtained in the first trimester of pregnancy. The receptor source for this set is a female donor with multiple sclerosis, enrolled in a pregnancy study.

V and J are TRBV9 and TRBJ2-3, with a weak D call TRBD2 (5 bases). CDR3 length equals 13 residues. Germline V CDR1 and CDR2: SGDLS, YYNGEE. V was trimmed by 1 base and J by 5 bases, leaving 8 bases between them. CDR3 in DNA: TGTGCCAGCAGCGTAAGTAGCGAAGATACGCAGTATTTT. Amino acid sequence: CASSVSSEDTQYF.

The chain is built from TRBV11-2 and TRBJ1-4; 8 nucleotides line up with TRBD1. The CDR3 covers 15 residues. J was trimmed by 8 bases and V by 1 base; bases with no gene match: 6. Germline V gene data show CDR1 as SGHAT and CDR2 as FQNNGV. CDR3 sequence: CASSLGDRPEEKLFF. In nucleotides, the CDR3 is TGTGCCAGCAGCTTAGGGGACAGGCCGGAGGAAAAACTGTTTTTT. Supplemented by reference TRBV11-2 and TRBJ1-4, the full variable domain reads EAGVAQSPRYKIIEKRQSVAFWCNPISGHATLYWYQQILGQGPKLLIQFQNNGVVDDSQLPKDRFSAERLKGVDSTLKIQPAKLEDSAVYLCASSLGDRPEEKLFFGSGTQLSVL.

The J gene is TRBJ1-5, the V gene TRBV10-3, with TRBD1 identical over 7 bases. The V gene's germline CDR1 is ENHRY and CDR2 SYGVKD. With V trimmed by 4 bases and J by 0 bases, 9 bases remained unmatched. This CDR3 is built from 17 residues. The DNA for the CDR3 is TGTGCCATCAGTGTTGGGGGGACAGTATATAGCAATCAGCCCCAGCATTTT. Its translation is CAISVGGTVYSNQPQHF.

The rearrangement joins TRBV29-1 to TRBJ1-2; D ambiguous. The CDR3 is 8 amino acids. With 8 bases removed from V and 6 bases from J, the gap between germline ends came to 4 bases. Looked up from germline, CDR1 is SQVTM and CDR2 is ANQGSEA. Here the CDR3 DNA reads TGCAGCCCCAATGGCTACACCTTC. Its translation: CSPNGYTF.

The genes are TRBV28 and TRBJ2-7; D gene uncertain. The V gene's germline CDR1 is MDHEN and CDR2 SYDVKM. Trimming pared 6 bases from V and 3 bases from J, leaving 18 bases between. The length of the CDR3 is 15 residues. As DNA, the CDR3 is TGTGCCAGCAGACTCCTGCCAGGCAGTCACTACGAGCAGTACTTC. Its translation: CASRLLPGSHYEQYF.

V gene TRBV5-6 combines with J gene TRBJ2-7; 7 bases line up with TRBD1. This CDR3 comprises 14 residues. J gave up 2 bases and V 3 bases, and 5 bases lay outside the gene matches. Germline assignment: CDR1 SGHDT and CDR2 YYEEEE. The DNA for the CDR3 is TGTGCCAGCAGCTATACAGGGGTTGCCTACGAGCAGTACTTC. It is translated as CASSYTGVAYEQYF.

The chain employs TRBV6-5 and TRBJ2-7, with 10 bases that match TRBD2. Germline CDR1 is MNHEY and CDR2 is SVGAGI. V shed 6 bases, J shed 0 bases, and the junction held 2 bases outside the gene matches. The CDR3 runs 14 residues. The CDR3 region is CASRSSGGSYEQYF. The CDR3, as DNA: TGTGCCAGCAGGTCTAGCGGGGGCTCCTACGAGCAGTACTTC.

The chain recombines TRBV5-6 with TRBJ1-3, with D uncertain. V was cut by 0 bases and J by 4 bases, with 8 bases left in between. The CDR3 consists of 14 residues. Germline V lookup: CDR1 SGHDT, CDR2 YYEEEE. The CDR3 loop is CASSLGVGGNTIYF. The CDR3 nucleotides read TGTGCCAGCAGCTTGGGGGTCGGGGGAAACACCATATATTTT.

The chain couples TRBV7-6 to TRBJ2-5; 10 bases line up with TRBD1. The V gene's germline CDR1 is SGHVS and CDR2 FNYEAQ. The CDR3 runs to 16 residues. V trimming: 0 bases; J trimming: 3 bases; junction bases outside the gene matches: 4. CDR3 loop: CASSLAGDRGEETQYF. The DNA for the CDR3 is TGTGCCAGCAGCTTAGCGGGGGACAGGGGCGAAGAGACCCAGTACTTC.

V and J are TRBV15 and TRBJ2-5; 9 nucleotides line up with TRBD1. The length of the CDR3 is 16 residues. V was clipped by 0 bases and J by 4 bases; unmatched bases: 6. The V gene's germline CDR1 is LNHNV and CDR2 YYDKDF (reference sequence). The CDR3 spells CATSRDGDRVGETQYF. The DNA of the CDR3 is TGTGCCACCAGCAGAGATGGGGACAGGGTTGGAGAGACCCAGTACTTC.

The table lists this clone with a count of one. The chain combines TRBV10-2 with TRBJ1-2; a weak D match, TRBD1 (6 bases). Germline CDR1 and CDR2: WSHSY and SAAADI. The ends were cut back, 8 bases at V and 4 bases at J, with 20 bases in the middle. This CDR3 spans 15 amino acids. CDR3 sequence reads: CASHSPQGPLYGYTF. As DNA, the CDR3 is TGCGCCAGCCATTCGCCACAGGGCCCCCTCTATGGCTACACCTTC.

V usage is TRBV7-8 and J usage is TRBJ2-1, with 9 bases aligning to TRBD1. CDR3 length: 15 residues. Germline loops: CDR1 SGHVS, CDR2 FQNEAQ. The trim removed 2 bases at V and 4 bases at J, leaving 3 bases unmatched. The CDR3 bases are TGTGCCAGCAGCTTATTAGGGACAGGGTACAATGAGCAGTTCTTC. This sequence encodes CASSLLGTGYNEQFF.

This sequence joins TRBV5-1 and TRBJ2-2; 15 nucleotides align to TRBD2. The trim removed 1 base at V and 0 bases at J, leaving 4 bases unmatched. This CDR3 spans 19 amino acids. Germline V gene lookup returns CDR1 SGHRS and CDR2 YFSETQ. The CDR3 region has the DNA TGCGCCAGCAGCTTGCCCGGGACTAGCGGGAGGTCGAACACCGGGGAGCTGTTTTTT. It is translated as CASSLPGTSGRSNTGELFF.

This chain links TRBV27 with TRBJ2-3; 13 bases match TRBD2. V lost 2 bases and J lost 0; bases outside the gene matches: 5. The CDR3 loop spans 18 amino acids. Germline V gene data show CDR1 as MNHEY and CDR2 as SMNVEV (reference sequence). CDR3 in DNA: TGTGCCAGCAGTTTAATTGGGACTAGCGGGACTAGCACAGATACGCAGTATTTT. Amino acids: CASSLIGTSGTSTDTQYF.

The rearrangement uses TRBV27 and TRBJ2-7, with 9 bases fitting TRBD1. The J segment lost 4 bases and the V segment lost 6 bases, leaving 16 bases of the junction unmatched. The germline gives CDR1 MNHEY, CDR2 SMNVEV (reference sequence). The CDR3 is 17 amino acids. CDR3 bases: TGTGCCAGCAGGCCTCATCGGGGCAGGGACAGGGATTACGAGCAGTACTTC. Protein sequence: CASRPHRGRDRDYEQYF.

The chain couples TRBV2 to TRBJ2-7; 8 bases agree with TRBD2. The CDR3 is 13 amino acids. Trimming took 5 bases from V and 7 from J; bases not matched to a gene: 7. The germline V gene encodes CDR1 SNHLY and CDR2 FYNNEI. The CDR3 spells CASSLGVAGEQYF. DNA for the CDR3: TGTGCCAGCAGTTTAGGGGTAGCGGGGGAGCAGTACTTC.

This clone showed up just once. The chain employs TRBV28 and TRBJ1-5; D is perhaps TRBD1 (6 bases). Germline values: CDR1 MDHEN, CDR2 SYDVKM. CDR3 length: 14 amino acids. V lost 3 bases, J lost 4 bases, and 10 bases lay in between. Here the CDR3 DNA reads TGTGCCAGCAGTTTCCTCCAGGGGAATCAGCCCCAGCATTTT. Translating it yields CASSFLQGNQPQHF.

The gene calls are TRBV18 and TRBJ1-5, with TRBD1 matching over 7 bases. Unmatched junction bases numbered 2, after V lost 6 bases and J lost 3 bases. This CDR3 has 13 residues. Germline V gives CDR1 KGHSH, CDR2 LQKENI. The CDR3 loop is CASSRGVNQPQHF. CDR3 nucleotide sequence: TGTGCCAGCTCCAGGGGGGTCAATCAGCCCCAGCATTTT.

This clone has just one count. The CDR3 is CASSLNRRGGPSSTDTQYF. CDR3 sequence (DNA): TGCGCCAGCAGCTTGAATCGGCGGGGGGGACCTTCTAGCACAGATACGCAGTATTTT. The chain carries TRBV5-1 and TRBJ2-3; TRBD2 aligns across 9 bases. Germline CDR1 reads SGHRS; CDR2 reads YFSETQ. The trim removed 1 base at V and 0 bases at J, leaving 12 bases unmatched. This CDR3 is 19 amino acids long.

J is TRBJ1-4 and V is TRBV2; D might be TRBD1 (5 bases). Germline lookup yields CDR1 SNHLY and CDR2 FYNNEI. Trimming left V 3 bases short and J 4 bases short, with 6 bases between. The CDR3 totals 13 residues. The CDR3 spells CASSDRDNEKLFF. DNA for the CDR3: TGTGCCAGCAGTGACAGGGATAATGAAAAACTGTTTTTT.

V usage is TRBV4-2 and J usage is TRBJ2-5; 13 nucleotides align to TRBD2. Germline V CDR1 and CDR2: LGHNA, YNFKEQ. This CDR3 has 16 residues. J gave up 4 bases and V 0 bases, and 2 bases lay outside the gene matches. CDR3 sequence: CASSQDWTSGGETQYF. CDR3 DNA: TGTGCCAGCAGCCAAGACTGGACTAGCGGGGGAGAGACCCAGTACTTC.

This chain uses TRBV6-1 with TRBJ1-5; 7 bases align to TRBD1. Germline V gene lookup returns CDR1 MNHNS and CDR2 SASEGT. The CDR3 is 16 amino acids. J was trimmed by 7 bases and V by 1 base; bases with no gene match: 10. CDR3 protein: CASSEETTGWRQPQHF. The CDR3 bases are TGTGCCAGCAGTGAAGAGACGACAGGGTGGAGGCAGCCCCAGCATTTT.

V gene TRBV5-6 combines with J gene TRBJ2-7; 10 positions agree with TRBD1. The CDR3 totals 15 residues. Germline V lookup: CDR1 SGHDT, CDR2 YYEEEE. The V and J ends lost 5 bases and 4 bases, in that order; junction bases with no gene match: 9. The CDR3: CASRGWGQGTYEQYF. CDR3 DNA sequence: TGTGCCAGCAGGGGCTGGGGACAGGGGACTTACGAGCAGTACTTC.

This chain links TRBV19 with TRBJ2-3; 13 nucleotides match TRBD2. Germline CDR1 LNHDA, CDR2 SQIVND (reference sequence). The CDR3 consists of 17 residues. Trimming took 5 bases from V and 1 from J; bases not matched to a gene: 6. CDR3 sequence reads: CASSVTTSGRGTDTQYF. CDR3 nucleotides: TGTGCCAGTAGTGTAACTACTAGCGGGAGGGGCACAGATACGCAGTATTTT.

The chain carries TRBV6-1 and TRBJ2-5, with D hard to call. Germline values: CDR1 MNHNS, CDR2 SASEGT. The CDR3 length is 16 residues. Trimming shortened V by 0 bases and J by 4 bases, and 15 bases separated the two germline ends. The CDR3 here is CASSEAVLSYPETQYF. The CDR3 DNA follows: TGTGCCAGCAGTGAAGCAGTTCTTAGTTACCCAGAGACCCAGTACTTC.

The chain carries TRBV29-1 and TRBJ2-7, with D perhaps matching TRBD1 (6 bases). V lost 4 bases and J lost 7, with 17 bases in between. This CDR3 has 13 residues. CDR1 is SQVTM and CDR2 is ANQGSEA in the germline V gene. CDR3 coding DNA: TGCAGCGTTGGGAACGGCAGGGGAGCTGAGCAGTACTTC. Translation: CSVGNGRGAEQYF.

The V gene is TRBV29-1, the J gene TRBJ2-2, with 11 bases fitting TRBD2. Germline CDR1 SQVTM, CDR2 ANQGSEA. V was pared by 3 bases and J by 4 bases, with 4 bases of the junction left unmatched. This CDR3 has 15 amino acids. Here the CDR3 reads CSVERLAGGTGELFF. CDR3 nucleotides: TGCAGCGTTGAGCGGCTAGCGGGAGGCACCGGGGAGCTGTTTTTT.

CDR3 DNA sequence: TGTGCCAGCAGATCGGCTCGACAGTCCTACGAGCAGTACTTC. The encoded protein is CASRSARQSYEQYF. The chain employs TRBV6-5 and TRBJ2-7, with TRBD1 as a possible D gene (5 bases). The CDR3 loop spans 14 amino acids. CDR1 and CDR2 from the germline V gene are MNHEY and SVGAGI. V shed 6 bases and J shed 1 base, with 13 bases lying between them.

The rearrangement joins TRBV5-5 to TRBJ2-7; 7 bases are shared with TRBD2. The V gene end was trimmed by 0 bases and the J gene end by 2 bases; junction bases not matched to a gene: 2. The CDR3 has 14 amino acids. The germline V gene has CDR1 SGHKS and CDR2 YYEKEE (reference sequence). In nucleotides, the CDR3 is TGTGCCAGCAGCTTGGGTGCGGGAGCCTACGAGCAGTACTTC. Amino acids: CASSLGAGAYEQYF.

The rearrangement links TRBV7-3 to TRBJ2-4; 10 positions match TRBD1. This CDR3 has 19 amino acids. The germline V gene encodes CDR1 SGHTA and CDR2 FQGTGA. Germline trimming cut 2 bases from V and 4 bases from J; bases unmatched to any gene: 14. CDR3 region: CASSLRGPGTGEGKNIQYF. CDR3 nucleotide sequence: TGTGCCAGCAGCTTACGCGGCCCCGGGACAGGGGAGGGGAAAAACATTCAGTACTTC. The entire variable domain, with the rest obtained from reference TRBV7-3 and TRBJ2-4, is as follows: GAGVSQTPSNKVTEKGKYVELRCDPISGHTALYWYRQSLGQGPEFLIYFQGTGAADDSGLPNDRFFAVRPEGSVSTLKIQRTERGDSAVYLCASSLRGPGTGEGKNIQYFGAGTRLSVL.

The CDR3 sequence: CASSLAGNSQYF. The CDR3 DNA is TGTGCCAGCAGCTTGGCGGGGAATTCGCAGTACTTC. The V gene is TRBV5-4, the J gene TRBJ2-7; D perhaps matches TRBD2 (5 bases). Per the germline V gene, CDR1 is SGHNT and CDR2 is YYREEE (reference sequence). V was pared by 0 bases and J by 9 bases, with 10 bases between. CDR3 length: 12 amino acids.

V usage is TRBV6-1 and J usage is TRBJ2-3, with D possibly matching TRBD1 (5 bases). Germline CDR1 is MNHNS and CDR2 is SASEGT. V gave up 5 bases and J gave up 5 bases, with 11 bases separating them. This CDR3 is built from 13 residues. CDR3 coding DNA: TGTGCCAGCAGTACTCAGGGTTTAGATACGCAGTATTTT. This gives the protein CASSTQGLDTQYF.